This TCR beta chain came from a study of T cell repertoires in cytomegalovirus infection (dated by TCRdb to about 2019). Study-level background: Donor HLA type was relevant to the analysis, as public TCR beta signatures indicated carriage of CMV infection together with the matching HLA type. What the study reported, not specific to this receptor: In both this cohort and an independent cohort of over 350 donors, the cumulative frequency of public TCR beta family members distinguished carriers of CMV infection plus the relevant HLA type. The ex vivo response was dominated by HLA-C-restricted CMV-specific TCR beta clonotypes, which also provided the single most frequent clonotype in two of eight donors.

Remarks on this clonotype: Its antigen is unknown. Per-base qualities were not stored, and no clone one base away is much larger.

TCRdb lists the instrument as Illumina HiSeq 1500. Clones were called with MiXCR by TCRdb after fastp trimmed the public reads at Q25, and only in-frame beta chains were retained. Rows are combined by CDR3 protein, so each entry shows the most common genes and DNA. Counted in this sample were a few hundred thousand distinct CDR3 sequences; 9.5% of them appeared once. 4.3% of the sample rests with the top ten. The sequence was obtained from a human donor in good health (CMV status not recorded). Some clones in this sample may be carry-over from other donors' samples. The sequencing input was PBMCs.

The CDR3 region: CASRYSGASTDTQYF. The nucleotide sequence is given as TGTGCCAGCAGGTATAGCGGGGCTAGCACAGATACGCAGTATTTT. The chain is assembled from TRBV7-6 and TRBJ2-3; 8 junctional bases match TRBD2. Including the terminal cysteine and phenylalanine, the CDR3 comprises 15 residues. Of all the DNA, just the CDR3 is kept, 45 bases in frame from base 1. Sequences SGHVS (CDR1) and FNYEAQ (CDR2) are obtained from the germline V gene. Trimming leaves V shorter by 6 bases and J shorter by 0 bases, with the junction holding 5 bases beyond the gene matches.